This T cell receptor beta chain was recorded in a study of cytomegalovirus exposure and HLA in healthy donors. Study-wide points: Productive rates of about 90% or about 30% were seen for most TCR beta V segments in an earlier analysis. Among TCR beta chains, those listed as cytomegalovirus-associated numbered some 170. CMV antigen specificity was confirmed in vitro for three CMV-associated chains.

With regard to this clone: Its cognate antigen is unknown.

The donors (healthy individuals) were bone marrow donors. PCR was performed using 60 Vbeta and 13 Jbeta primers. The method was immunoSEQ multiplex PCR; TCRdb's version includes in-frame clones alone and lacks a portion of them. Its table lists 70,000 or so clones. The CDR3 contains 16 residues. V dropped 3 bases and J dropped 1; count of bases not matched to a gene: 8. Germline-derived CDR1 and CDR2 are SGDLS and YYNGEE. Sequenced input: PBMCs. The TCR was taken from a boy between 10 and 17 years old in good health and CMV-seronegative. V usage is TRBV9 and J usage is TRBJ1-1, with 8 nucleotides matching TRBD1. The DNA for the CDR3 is TGTGCCAGCAGCGACAGCCGGGACAGGCCGAACACTGAAGCTTTCTTT. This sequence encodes CASSDSRDRPNTEAFF. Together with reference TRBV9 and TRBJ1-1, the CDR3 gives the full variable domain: DSGVTQTPKHLITATGQRVTLRCSPRSGDLSVYWYQQSLDQGLQFLIQYYNGEERAKGNILERFSAQQFPDLHSELNLSSLELGDSALYFCASSDSRDRPNTEAFFGQGTRLTVV.